This T cell receptor (beta chain) originates from a study of blood T cell repertoires in COVID-19. The overall study: Material from acute and convalescent COVID-19 was sourced from the United States, Italy and Spain. T cells, B-cell-depleted T cells, or PBMCs provided the cDNA or gDNA that served as material.

The study drew participants aged about 18 to 89 years from some 23 US areas. V was clipped by 4 bases and J by 5 bases, with 15 bases between them. Germline CDR1 reads LGHNA; CDR2 reads YNFKEQ. The CDR3 totals 15 residues. The table came from immunoSEQ multiplex PCR; TCRdb's copy has only in-frame clones and leaves some out. This table holds 150,000 to 200,000 clones, more than 85% found once. Material: PBMCs or T cells enriched from blood (not recorded which). V and J are TRBV4-2 and TRBJ2-1; D gene ambiguous. This TCR was recovered from a woman between 45 and 65 years old who had recovered from COVID-19. This CDR3 is CASSPTERSDNEQFF. The CDR3 nucleotides are TGTGCCAGCAGCCCTACCGAACGGAGCGACAATGAGCAGTTCTTC.